This T cell receptor beta chain is from a study of blood T cells in healthy people across ages. Study outcomes and limitations: Long-lived and aged donors differed, with more naive CD4+ cells and higher diversity in the long-lived.

This clonotype occurred a few times. Its antigen is unknown. Through a sample-barcoded 5' primer and a J-beta primer mix, a second PCR was run for roughly 6 to 12 cycles. Via MiXCR, TCRdb re-called the 5' RACE reads, giving one row per CDR3 protein. The sample shows about 730,000 distinct CDR3 sequences, roughly 43% of them seen only once. The receptor comes from a woman in her sixties in good health. Input material: blood.

CDR3 DNA sequence: TGTGCCAGCAGCCAAGGGGGGCGAGTCACAGATACGCAGTATTTT. Translated: CASSQGGRVTDTQYF. The chain combines TRBV3-1 with TRBJ2-3, with D possibly matching TRBD1 (6 bases). Trimming stripped 1 base from V and 2 bases from J, with 10 bases between. This CDR3 spans 15 amino acids. The germline V gene encodes CDR1 LGHDT and CDR2 YNNKEL (reference sequence).